Below, 22 T cell receptor beta chains from the same sample are listed, as sequenced in a study of blood T cell repertoires in COVID-19. TCRdb keeps only in-frame clones here, not all; method: immunoSEQ multiplex PCR. In the table there are 200,000 to 250,000 clones, less than 85% of which are singletons. The sample consisted of peripheral blood. These receptors originate from a woman over 75 with acute or convalescent COVID-19.

J is TRBJ1-1 and V is TRBV9; 10 bases are a match to TRBD1. This CDR3 has 15 amino acids. Germline V gene data show CDR1 as SGDLS and CDR2 as YYNGEE. V lost 1 base and J lost 7; bases outside the gene matches: 7. The CDR3 nucleotides are TGTGCCAGCAGCGTATTGACAGGGGGCGCTAGTGAAGCTTTCTTT. Translating gives CASSVLTGGASEAFF.

The rearrangement joins TRBV7-9 to TRBJ1-2; possibly TRBD1 for D (6 bases). Germline values: CDR1 SEHNR, CDR2 FQNEAQ (reference sequence). V was pared by 4 bases and J by 8 bases, with 11 bases between. The CDR3 is 12 residues long. CDR3 in DNA: TGTGCCAGCAGCTCCGGGGACAAGGGCTACACCTTC. It translates to CASSSGDKGYTF.

The V gene is TRBV10-1, the J gene TRBJ2-3; TRBD2 matches 11 bases. The CDR3 contains 16 residues. CDR1 and CDR2 (germline): WNHNN, SYGVQD (reference sequence). V shed 10 bases, J shed 3 bases, and the junction held 12 bases outside the gene matches. CDR3: CAISGGGGFRTDTQYF. In nucleotides, the CDR3 is TGCGCCATTAGCGGGGGGGGTGGATTCAGAACAGATACGCAGTATTTT.

The chain recombines TRBV6-2 or TRBV6-3 with TRBJ1-2, with D perhaps matching TRBD1 (5 bases). CDR3 length: 16 residues. Germline CDR1 reads MNHEY; CDR2 reads SVGEGT. V was cut by 5 bases and J by 4 bases, with 20 bases left in between. The CDR3 DNA sequence: TGTGCCAGCAGTACCCCCGGAGGGGATACAGGCTATGGCTACACCTTC. Translated, it gives CASSTPGGDTGYGYTF.

The chain couples TRBV5-6 to TRBJ1-3, with 7 bases fitting TRBD1. V was pared by 5 bases and J by 0 bases, with 2 bases of the junction left unmatched. Germline V gene lookup returns CDR1 SGHDT and CDR2 YYEEEE. The CDR3 length is 14 residues. CDR3 residues: CASRGTDSGNTIYF. The DNA of the CDR3 is TGTGCCAGCAGGGGGACAGACTCTGGAAACACCATATATTTT.

Only a few counts were recorded for this clone. J is TRBJ1-2 and V is TRBV19; D is perhaps TRBD1 (6 bases). CDR1 LNHDA and CDR2 SQIVND come from the germline V gene (reference sequence). V lost 8 bases, J lost 4 bases, and 17 bases lay in between. CDR3 length: 14 residues. As DNA, the CDR3 is TGTGCCAGTCGTCCAACAGGGACGGGCTATGGCTACACCTTC. Its protein is CASRPTGTGYGYTF.

This clone has a single count. The V gene is TRBV12-5, the J gene TRBJ2-4; possibly TRBD1 for D (6 bases). Trimming shortened V by 5 bases and J by 2 bases, and 22 bases separated the two germline ends. The CDR3 has 18 residues. CDR1 and CDR2 (germline): LGHNT, FRNRAP. CDR3 sequence reads: CASGPDTGIPLSKNIQYF. In DNA form, the CDR3 reads TGTGCTAGTGGTCCTGACACAGGGATACCCCTTTCCAAAAACATTCAGTACTTC.

The sample holds one count of this clone. This chain connects TRBV2 to TRBJ1-6; maybe TRBD1 (6 bases). In germline, CDR1 is SNHLY, CDR2 FYNNEI. The ends were cut back, 7 bases at V and 7 bases at J, with 14 bases in the middle. The CDR3 totals 14 residues. The CDR3 protein is CASTPGGGNSPLHF. Written as DNA, the CDR3 is TGTGCCAGCACTCCGGGGGGGGGCAATTCACCCCTCCACTTT.

J is TRBJ1-1 and V is TRBV19; D is unclear. The germline V gene has CDR1 LNHDA and CDR2 SQIVND (reference sequence). V shed 2 bases and J shed 5 bases, with 18 bases lying between them. This CDR3 is built from 16 residues. DNA of the CDR3: TGTGCCAGTAGTATATTAGCCATACGCGGGGAAACTGAAGCTTTCTTT. Its translation is CASSILAIRGETEAFF. The variable domain in full, completed from reference TRBV19 and TRBJ1-1, reads DGGITQSPKYLFRKEGQNVTLSCEQNLNHDAMYWYRQDPGQGLRLIYYSQIVNDFQKGDIAEGYSVSREKKESFPLTVTSAQKNPTAFYLCASSILAIRGETEAFFGQGTRLTVV.

The genes are TRBV6-6 and TRBJ1-5; a possible D gene is TRBD1 (6 bases). Trimming pared 6 bases from V and 7 bases from J, leaving 19 bases between. The germline gives CDR1 MNHNY, CDR2 SVGAGI (reference sequence). This CDR3 has 15 residues. The CDR3 region is CASSYQSGVGQPQHF. The DNA for the CDR3 is TGTGCCAGCAGCTATCAGTCAGGGGTGGGACAGCCCCAGCATTTT.

The chain combines TRBV3-1 (or the pseudogene TRBV3-2) with TRBJ1-2; no firm D call. The CDR3 runs 12 residues. Trimming shortened V by 2 bases and J by 4 bases, and 5 bases separated the two germline ends. Looked up from germline, CDR1 is LGHDT and CDR2 is YNNKEL (reference sequence). In DNA form, the CDR3 reads TGTGCCAGCAGCCAAAACAGCTATGGCTACACCTTC. Its protein is CASSQNSYGYTF.

The chain joins TRBV11-2 to TRBJ1-1; 7 nucleotides agree with TRBD1. CDR3 size: 14 residues. The V and J ends lost 4 bases and 5 bases, in that order; junction bases with no gene match: 7. Germline CDR1 SGHAT, CDR2 FQNNGV. This chain's CDR3 is CASSSQTGRTEAFF. The CDR3 bases are TGTGCCAGCAGCTCCCAGACAGGGAGAACTGAAGCTTTCTTT. Full variable domain (remainder filled in from reference TRBV11-2 and TRBJ1-1): EAGVAQSPRYKIIEKRQSVAFWCNPISGHATLYWYQQILGQGPKLLIQFQNNGVVDDSQLPKDRFSAERLKGVDSTLKIQPAKLEDSAVYLCASSSQTGRTEAFFGQGTRLTVV.

This chain connects TRBV6-2 or TRBV6-3 to TRBJ1-2; D uncertain. The V gene lost 2 bases and the J gene lost 0 bases, with 10 bases spanning the gap. Germline CDR1 MNHEY, CDR2 SVGEGT. This CDR3 has 15 amino acids. The CDR3 nucleotides read TGTGCCAGCAGTTACGCGCAGGCAGCTAACTATGGCTACACCTTC. It codes for CASSYAQAANYGYTF.

This clone was seen a handful of times. This chain uses TRBV7-2 with TRBJ1-1, with D possibly TRBD1 on 5 matching bases. The CDR3 sequence is 12 residues long. V was trimmed by 4 bases and J by 10 bases, leaving 13 bases between them. CDR1 is SGHTA and CDR2 is FQGNSA in the germline V gene. In DNA form, the CDR3 reads TGTGCCAGCAGCTACCCGGGCACAGGAGCTTTCTTT. This codes for CASSYPGTGAFF.

V is TRBV7-6 and J is TRBJ2-7; D possibly corresponds to TRBD1 (5 bases). The germline V gene has CDR1 SGHVS and CDR2 FNYEAQ. V was pared by 0 bases and J by 2 bases, with 11 bases between. The CDR3 has 15 residues. The CDR3: CASSLASGFPYEQYF. CDR3 DNA sequence: TGTGCCAGCAGCTTAGCATCAGGGTTCCCCTACGAGCAGTACTTC.

The V and J genes are TRBV5-4 and TRBJ1-2, with D perhaps matching TRBD1 (5 bases). CDR1 SGHNT and CDR2 YYREEE come from the germline V gene (reference sequence). Trimming took off 4 bases at V and 4 bases at J, with 11 bases between the two ends. The CDR3 extends over 13 amino acids. This CDR3 is CASSPGGGYGYTF. CDR3 in DNA: TGTGCCAGCAGCCCTGGGGGGGGCTATGGCTACACCTTC.

The CDR3: CASSLYRGQANTEAFF. The CDR3 coding sequence is TGTGCCAGCAGCTTGTACCGGGGTCAGGCGAACACTGAAGCTTTCTTT. The V and J genes are TRBV5-6 and TRBJ1-1; D unresolved. CDR1 is SGHDT and CDR2 is YYEEEE in the germline V gene. This CDR3 contains 16 residues. V lost 1 base and J lost 1, with 14 bases in between.

The V and J genes are TRBV5-1 and TRBJ2-7, with D maybe TRBD1 (6 bases). The V end lost 0 bases, the J end lost 7 bases, and 20 bases lay between the germline ends. The CDR3 totals 16 residues. Germline CDR1 SGHRS, CDR2 YFSETQ. For the CDR3, the DNA is TGCGCCAGCAGCTTGGGAGCGACAGGTCGGGGATGGGAGCAGTACTTC. Protein: CASSLGATGRGWEQYF.

The chain combines TRBV19 with TRBJ2-2, with D unclear. The CDR3 is 15 amino acids. Between the trimmed V and J ends, which lost 5 bases and 0 bases, there was a span of 10 bases. CDR1 is LNHDA, CDR2 SQIVND, per germline (reference sequence). The CDR3 nucleotides read TGTGCCAGTAGTCCACCATACACGAACACCGGGGAGCTGTTTTTT. It is translated as CASSPPYTNTGELFF. Variable domain in full (rest from reference TRBV19 and TRBJ2-2): DGGITQSPKYLFRKEGQNVTLSCEQNLNHDAMYWYRQDPGQGLRLIYYSQIVNDFQKGDIAEGYSVSREKKESFPLTVTSAQKNPTAFYLCASSPPYTNTGELFFGEGSRLTVL.

This chain connects TRBV7-3 to TRBJ1-3; 7 positions match TRBD1. V dropped 4 bases and J dropped 0; count of bases not matched to a gene: 9. Germline assignment: CDR1 SGHTA and CDR2 FQGTGA. This CDR3 spans 17 amino acids. The CDR3 reads CASSSYPQGDSGNTIYF. CDR3 sequence (DNA): TGTGCCAGCAGCTCCTATCCCCAGGGGGACTCTGGAAACACCATATATTTT.

This clone appeared once. This sample also contains other DNA sequences that code for the same CDR3. The chain has TRBV28 and TRBJ1-3; D gene unclear. The CDR3 runs to 11 residues. From germline, CDR1 is MDHEN and CDR2 SYDVKM. Trimming pared 9 bases from V and 6 bases from J, leaving 9 bases between. CDR3 DNA sequence: TGTGCCAGTAGCTCCCTAAACACCATATATTTT. Translated, it gives CASSSLNTIYF.

The chain joins TRBV6-5 to TRBJ2-7; D perhaps matches TRBD1 (6 bases). CDR1 is MNHEY and CDR2 is SVGAGI in the germline V gene. CDR3 length: 12 amino acids. V lost 6 bases and J 1 base, leaving 7 bases between the germline ends. CDR3: CASRQGSYEQYF. The CDR3 DNA reads as TGTGCCAGCAGGCAGGGGTCCTACGAGCAGTACTTC.